The 11 T cell receptor beta chains in this list originate from one sample, sequenced in a study of T cell repertoires in ileal Crohn's disease. TCRdb's table, derived via immunoSEQ multiplex PCR, lists solely in-frame clones and lacks some. Of several thousand clones detected, roughly 76% appear once; the ten largest clones hold around 6.3%. The sample comprised ileal tissue. The receptor source for this set is an adult with Crohn's disease.

V and J are TRBV6-5 and TRBJ1-6, with D possibly matching TRBD1 (5 bases). The CDR3 totals 14 residues. Germline V gene data show CDR1 as MNHEY and CDR2 as SVGAGI. Deletions cut 2 bases from V and 9 bases from J, with 11 bases between. This chain's CDR3 is CASSYTGVLSPLHF. In DNA, the CDR3 is TGTGCCAGCAGTTACACGGGGGTTCTTTCACCCCTCCACTTT.

This clone came up once. V and J are TRBV18 and TRBJ1-6; TRBD1 aligns across 7 bases. Germline V gives CDR1 KGHSH, CDR2 LQKENI. The V segment lost 6 bases and the J segment 5 bases; nucleotides outside the gene matches: 10. The CDR3 sequence is 16 residues long. The chain's CDR3 is CASSRGGTDNNSPLHF. CDR3 nucleotide sequence: TGTGCCAGCTCCAGAGGCGGGACAGACAATAATTCACCCCTCCACTTT.

This clone was detected a few times. The V gene is TRBV28, the J gene TRBJ1-3, with D hard to call. The CDR3 totals 13 residues. V lost 6 bases to trimming and J lost 3 bases, with 9 bases between them. Germline V gene sequence: CDR1 MDHEN, CDR2 SYDVKM. DNA for the CDR3: TGTGCCAGCAGGGCAAGCGGTGGAAACACCATATATTTT. Translating gives CASRASGGNTIYF.

This clone has more than one count but fewer than ten. DNA of the CDR3: TGTGCCAGCAGCCCAGGTCGGAACGAGCAGTACTTC. Its protein product is CASSPGRNEQYF. The chain has TRBV6-6 and TRBJ2-7, with D uncertain. Trimming removed 6 bases from V and 5 bases from J, with 11 bases in between. This CDR3 is built from 12 residues. The germline CDR1 and CDR2 sequences are MNHNY and SVGAGI (reference sequence).

J is TRBJ2-7 and V is TRBV28; a weak D match, TRBD2 (6 bases). V lost 7 bases and J lost 5, with 21 bases in between. CDR1 is MDHEN and CDR2 is SYDVKM in the germline V gene. The CDR3 runs to 15 residues. The chain's CDR3 is CASIPGERVTHEQYF. The CDR3 bases are TGTGCCAGCATCCCCGGGGAGCGGGTGACGCACGAGCAGTACTTC.

The chain employs TRBV19 and TRBJ2-1; D remains unclear. Trimming took off 3 bases at V and 2 bases at J, with 14 bases between the two ends. Germline CDR1 and CDR2: LNHDA and SQIVND (reference sequence). The CDR3 runs to 16 residues. The CDR3 loop is CASSMYSSGPYNEQFF. The CDR3 bases are TGTGCCAGTAGTATGTACTCCTCTGGGCCCTACAATGAGCAGTTCTTC.

This sequence joins TRBV27 and TRBJ2-7; 7 bases map to TRBD2. The CDR3 runs to 15 residues. From germline, CDR1 is MNHEY and CDR2 SMNVEV (reference sequence). V lost 6 bases to trimming and J lost 4 bases; unmatched junction nucleotides: 12. DNA of the CDR3: TGTGCCAGCAGGAACGGCTGGGAGGGGAATTACGAGCAGTACTTC. Residues: CASRNGWEGNYEQYF.

Here the CDR3 reads CASSRDKNYGYTF. The CDR3 DNA follows: TGTGCCAGCAGTCGGGACAAGAACTATGGCTACACCTTC. The chain uses TRBV2 and TRBJ1-2, with TRBD1 as a possible D gene (6 bases). V shed 5 bases and J shed 2 bases, with 9 bases lying between them. Germline assignment: CDR1 SNHLY and CDR2 FYNNEI. This CDR3 is built from 13 residues. Variable domain in full (rest from reference TRBV2 and TRBJ1-2): EPEVTQTPSHQVTQMGQEVILRCVPISNHLYFYWYRQILGQKVEFLVSFYNNEISEKSEIFDDQFSVERPDGSNFTLKIRSTKLEDSAMYFCASSRDKNYGYTFGSGTRLTVV.

The rearrangement uses TRBV27 and TRBJ2-7, with D perhaps matching TRBD1 (5 bases). Per the germline V gene, CDR1 is MNHEY and CDR2 is SMNVEV (reference sequence). The CDR3 extends over 14 amino acids. The V end lost 6 bases, the J end lost 10 bases, and 22 bases lay between the germline ends. The CDR3 reads CASSPSLGVSNQYF. CDR3 DNA: TGTGCCAGCAGCCCGTCCTTAGGGGTCTCGAATCAGTACTTC.

This chain links TRBV18 with TRBJ2-3, with 11 bases lining up with TRBD2. J was trimmed by 5 bases and V by 4 bases; bases with no gene match: 8. The CDR3 sequence is 16 residues long. The germline V gene encodes CDR1 KGHSH and CDR2 LQKENI. CDR3 loop: CASSLRTSGFRDTQYF. For the CDR3, the DNA is TGTGCCAGCTCACTACGGACTAGCGGGTTTAGAGATACGCAGTATTTT.

This clone was detected a few times. The V call is TRBV18, the J call TRBJ2-1, with 10 bases identical to TRBD2. This CDR3 contains 15 residues. J was trimmed by 5 bases and V by 6 bases; bases with no gene match: 7. CDR1 is KGHSH, CDR2 LQKENI, per germline. CDR3 loop: CASSLTSGADNEQFF. In nucleotides, the CDR3 is TGTGCCAGCTCCCTCACTAGCGGGGCTGACAATGAGCAGTTCTTC.